A selection of T cell receptor beta chains follows, all from one sample in a study of cytomegalovirus exposure and HLA in healthy donors. Assay: immunoSEQ multiplex PCR; the TCRdb copy retains only in-frame clones and omits some. Listed are about 74,000 clones; roughly 7.4% falls within the top ten. The sequenced material came from PBMCs. The receptor set was obtained from a female donor in good health and CMV-seropositive. The CDR3 runs from the conserved cysteine through the conserved F or W. The D gene is left open where the match is weak.

TRBJ1-5 | TRBD1 | TRBV7-2 | CASSLRPQGVGQPQHF | TGTGCCAGCAGCTTAAGACCACAGGGGGTCGGTCAGCCCCAGCATTTT
TRBJ2-1 | NA | TRBV18 | CASSPSQPRAVYNEQFF | TGTGCCAGCTCACCAAGTCAACCGCGGGCCGTCTACAATGAGCAGTTCTTC
TRBJ2-1 | NA | TRBV20-1 | CSAVEREQFF | TGCAGTGCGGTGGAGCGAGAGCAGTTCTTC
TRBJ1-2 | TRBD1 | TRBV27 | CASSFSDFGQGRRVGYTF | TGTGCCAGCAGTTTTTCCGATTTTGGACAGGGCCGACGGGTTGGCTACACCTTC
TRBJ2-1 | TRBD1 | TRBV15 | CATSKNRDRHDNEQFF | TGTGCCACCAGCAAGAACCGGGACAGACACGACAATGAGCAGTTCTTC
TRBJ2-7 | TRBD1 | TRBV5-6 | CASSVGQGSYEQYF | TGTGCCAGCAGCGTCGGACAGGGCTCCTACGAGCAGTACTTC
TRBJ1-1 | TRBD1 | TRBV30 | CAWTITGGWTEAFF | TGTGCCTGGACGATAACAGGGGGATGGACTGAAGCTTTCTTT
TRBJ2-3 | NA | TRBV5-4 | CASSGGRTDTQYF | TGTGCCAGCAGCGGGGGGAGGACAGATACGCAGTATTTT
TRBJ2-7 | TRBD2 | TRBV30 | CAWSVKRDGEQYF | TGTGCCTGGAGTGTAAAGCGGGACGGTGAGCAGTACTTC
TRBJ2-1 | NA | TRBV9 | CASSPSGGRGYNEQFF | TGTGCCAGTTCCCCTTCCGGAGGGCGGGGCTACAATGAGCAGTTCTTC
TRBJ1-2 | NA | TRBV7-9 | CASSLGGQGRTGYTF | TGTGCCAGCAGCTTAGGGGGGCAGGGACGAACGGGCTACACCTTC
TRBJ2-5 | NA | TRBV7-9 | CASTNQETQYF | TGTGCCAGCACCAACCAAGAGACCCAGTACTTC
TRBJ2-7 | NA | TRBV9 | CASSSQSRVDYEQYF | TGTGCCAGCAGCTCACAATCTCGGGTCGACTACGAGCAGTACTTC
TRBJ2-3 | NA | TRBV7-8 | CAHSFSETEPEDTDTQYF | TGTGCTCATAGCTTCAGCGAGACAGAGCCTGAGGACACAGATACGCAGTATTTT
TRBJ1-2 | TRBD1 | TRBV7-2 | CASSSSPGTGGYTF | TGTGCCAGCAGCTCCAGTCCCGGGACAGGTGGCTACACCTTC
TRBJ2-3 | TRBD2 | TRBV11-2 | CASSTGLAGVADTQYF | TGTGCCAGCAGCACCGGACTAGCGGGAGTTGCAGATACGCAGTATTTT
TRBJ2-7 | TRBD1 | TRBV2 | CASKRQGYEQYF | TGTGCCAGCAAAAGACAGGGATACGAGCAGTACTTC
TRBJ1-1 | NA | TRBV19 | CASSIDINRDTNTEAFF | TGTGCCAGTAGTATAGATATAAACCGGGACACTAACACTGAAGCTTTCTTT
TRBJ1-1 | NA | TRBV6-6 | CASSNQGLEAFF | TGTGCCAGCAGTAACCAGGGTCTCGAAGCTTTCTTT
TRBJ2-3 | TRBD2 | TRBV2 | CASSDSGRAKYF | TGTGCCAGCAGTGACAGTGGGAGGGCCAAGTATTTT
TRBJ2-3 | NA | TRBV7-8 | CDPRFSETEPEDTDTQYF | TGTGATCCAAGGTTCAGCGAGACAGAGCCTGAGGACACAGATACGCAGTATTTT
TRBJ1-1 | NA | TRBV6-5 | CASSYSTGRGNTEAFF | TGTGCCAGCAGTTACTCTACAGGTAGGGGCAACACTGAAGCTTTCTTT
TRBJ2-7 | NA | TRBV5-1 | CASRADSYEQYF | TGCGCCAGCAGGGCGGACTCTTACGAGCAGTACTTC
TRBJ2-3 | NA | TRBV27 | CASSPPDTQYF | TGTGCCAGCAGTCCCCCGGATACGCAGTATTTT
TRBJ2-1 | TRBD2 | TRBV13 | CASSLRIQRGLKGNEQFF | TGTGCCAGCAGCTTAAGAATCCAGCGGGGACTTAAAGGCAATGAGCAGTTCTTC
TRBJ1-2 | NA | TRBV6-5 | CASRAGPGYTF | TGTGCCAGCCGAGCAGGGCCCGGCTACACCTTC
TRBJ2-1 | NA | TRBV30 | CAWSGYHNEQFF | TGTGCCTGGAGCGGGTACCACAATGAGCAGTTCTTC
TRBJ2-2 | NA | TRBV5-1 | CASSAGAGTGELFF | TGCGCCAGCAGTGCAGGGGCCGGCACCGGGGAGCTGTTTTTT
TRBJ2-7 | NA | TRBV27 | CARTFRIHEQYF | TGTGCCAGAACCTTCAGAATCCACGAGCAGTACTTC
TRBJ2-3 | NA | TRBV4-2 | CASSQDRDSVDTQYF | TGTGCCAGCAGCCAAGATCGTGACTCTGTAGATACGCAGTATTTT
TRBJ2-3 | TRBD2 | TRBV28 | CASEGREGFTDTQYF | TGTGCCAGCGAGGGGCGGGAGGGATTTACAGATACGCAGTATTTT
TRBJ2-2 | TRBD2 | TRBV6-5 | CASRLAGGRHGELFF | TGTGCCAGCAGGCTAGCGGGGGGGCGGCACGGGGAGCTGTTTTTT
TRBJ2-5 | TRBD2 | TRBV14 | CASGSSGVTQETQYF | TGTGCCAGCGGCTCTAGCGGGGTAACACAAGAGACCCAGTACTTC
TRBJ1-1 | TRBD1 | TRBV6-1 | CASSAMTGPTEAFF | TGTGCCAGCAGTGCCATGACAGGGCCCACTGAAGCTTTCTTT
TRBJ1-6 | NA | TRBV4-1 | CASSQVGGRDYNSPLHF | TGCGCCAGCAGCCAAGTTGGGGGCCGAGACTATAATTCACCCCTCCACTTT
TRBJ2-7 | NA | TRBV5-1 | CASSLDGNYEQYF | TGCGCCAGCAGCCTGGATGGCAACTACGAGCAGTACTTC
TRBJ2-7 | NA | TRBV11-2 | CASSWGPGNYEQYF | TGTGCCAGCAGCTGGGGCCCAGGGAACTACGAGCAGTACTTC
TRBJ1-1 | NA | TRBV6-1 | CASLSGYDTEAFF | TGTGCCAGCCTTTCGGGGTATGACACTGAAGCTTTCTTT
TRBJ2-2 | NA | TRBV5-1 | CASRVSGTGELFF | TGCGCCAGCAGGGTTTCGGGGACCGGGGAGCTGTTTTTT
TRBJ2-7 | NA | TRBV5-5 | CASSPSGSSYEQYF | TGTGCCAGCAGCCCCTCGGGAAGCAGCTACGAGCAGTACTTC
TRBJ1-2 | NA | TRBV5-8 | CASSLVVPLGYTF | TGTGCCAGCAGCTTGGTAGTTCCACTGGGCTACACCTTC
TRBJ2-1 | NA | TRBV11-2 | CASSTGQQYNEQFF | TGTGCCAGCAGTACCGGACAGCAGTACAATGAGCAGTTCTTC
TRBJ1-1 | TRBD1 | TRBV7-6 | CASSRGQGSTEAFF | TGTGCCAGCAGCCGAGGACAGGGCAGCACTGAAGCTTTCTTT
TRBJ2-7 | TRBD2 | TRBV4-1 | CASSQRLAGGGYEQYF | TGCGCCAGCAGCCAAAGACTAGCGGGAGGTGGATACGAGCAGTACTTC
TRBJ1-1 | NA | TRBV18 | CASSPLTGLTEAFF | TGTGCCAGCTCACCACTAACAGGGTTGACTGAAGCTTTCTTT
TRBJ1-4 | TRBD1 | TRBV7-9 | CASSFKARGTNEKLFF | TGTGCCAGCAGCTTTAAAGCCAGGGGGACTAATGAAAAACTGTTTTTT
TRBJ1-2 | TRBD1 | TRBV6-5 | CASGSRDRVVGGYTF | TGTGCCAGCGGATCCCGGGACAGGGTTGTTGGAGGCTACACCTTC
TRBJ2-7 | TRBD2 | TRBV5-5 | CASSLSGREVREQYF | TGTGCCAGCAGCTTGTCTGGTCGGGAGGTCCGCGAGCAGTACTTC
TRBJ2-1 | TRBD2 | TRBV6-1 | CASSEVLAGSYNEQFF | TGTGCCAGCAGTGAAGTGTTAGCGGGATCCTACAATGAGCAGTTCTTC
TRBJ1-5 | NA | TRBV19 | CAGARSNQPQHF | TGTGCCGGGGCCAGAAGCAATCAGCCCCAGCATTTT
TRBJ2-7 | TRBD1 | TRBV18 | CASSPDRDSYEQYF | TGTGCCAGCTCACCCGACAGGGACTCCTACGAGCAGTACTTC
TRBJ2-6 | NA | TRBV7-2 | CASSLDSVSRSGANVLTF | TGTGCCAGCAGCTTAGATTCGGTGTCCCGCTCTGGGGCCAACGTCCTGACTTTC
TRBJ2-1 | TRBD1 | TRBV18 | CASSLGTGWNNNEQFF | TGTGCCAGCTCACTCGGGACAGGGTGGAACAACAATGAGCAGTTCTTC
TRBJ1-1 | TRBD1 | TRBV7-9 | CASRTDRGRAFF | TGTGCCAGCAGAACGGACAGGGGAAGAGCTTTCTTT
TRBJ1-1 | NA | TRBV1 | CTSSQTLNTEAFF | TGCACCAGCAGCCAAACACTGAACACTGAAGCTTTCTTT
TRBJ2-2 | NA | TRBV4-1 | CASRPSMMNTGELFF | TGCGCCAGCAGACCTAGCATGATGAACACCGGGGAGCTGTTTTTT
TRBJ1-5 | NA | TRBV27 | CASSLREGNGPQHF | TGTGCCAGCAGTTTAAGGGAGGGGAACGGGCCCCAGCATTTT
TRBJ2-7 | NA | TRBV11-2 | CASSPRGPSSYEQYF | TGTGCCAGCAGCCCTAGGGGTCCGAGCTCCTACGAGCAGTACTTC
TRBJ1-1 | TRBD1 | TRBV6-1 | CASRWRQDRDTEAFF | TGTGCCAGCAGATGGCGCCAGGACAGGGATACTGAAGCTTTCTTT
TRBJ2-5 | TRBD1 | TRBV28 | CASNEQTGGETQYF | TGTGCCAGCAACGAACAGACAGGGGGAGAGACCCAGTACTTC